These 9 T cell receptor beta chains came from one sample sequenced in a study of cytomegalovirus exposure and HLA in healthy donors. PCR used 60 Vbeta primers and 13 Jbeta primers. Clones were sequenced by immunoSEQ multiplex PCR, and TCRdb holds only the in-frame ones, with some missing. The repertoire consists of 200,000 to 250,000 clones, with approximately 70% occurring once and the leading ten covering 1.5% to 2%. Input material: PBMCs. The receptors originated from a woman between 25 and 40 years old in good health and CMV-seronegative.

The chain links TRBV25-1 to TRBJ1-3, with a tentative D call TRBD1 (5 bases). The germline V and J ends were trimmed by 0 bases and 1 base, with 16 bases remaining between them. This CDR3 has 18 residues. The germline gives CDR1 MGHDK, CDR2 SYGVNS. CDR3 sequence (DNA): TGTGCCAGCAGTGAATATTTCGGAGACAGATCGTCTGGAAACACCATATATTTT. It specifies CASSEYFGDRSSGNTIYF.

The V and J genes are TRBV13 and TRBJ2-2; D call uncertain. The CDR3 loop spans 13 amino acids. Looked up from germline, CDR1 is PRHDT and CDR2 is FYEKMQ (reference sequence). Trimming took off 1 base at V and 3 bases at J, with 3 bases between the two ends. The CDR3, as DNA: TGTGCCAGCAGCTTAGCGTACACCGGGGAGCTGTTTTTT. Its protein is CASSLAYTGELFF.

This clone was picked up one time. The gene calls are TRBV11-2 and TRBJ2-5; possible D gene TRBD1, 6 bases. Germline values: CDR1 SGHAT, CDR2 FQNNGV. Deletions cut 4 bases from V and 1 base from J, with 10 bases between. This CDR3 comprises 14 residues. The CDR3 sequence is CASSYTDSQETQYF. CDR3 in DNA: TGTGCCAGCAGCTACACGGACAGCCAAGAGACCCAGTACTTC.

The chain recombines TRBV2 with TRBJ2-3; 10 bases are a match to TRBD2. Germline CDR1 SNHLY, CDR2 FYNNEI. The V segment lost 5 bases and the J segment 6 bases; nucleotides outside the gene matches: 5. The length of the CDR3 is 14 residues. CDR3 nucleotides: TGTGCCAGCAGTCAGCGGGGGGGCCTCGATACGCAGTATTTT. Encoded protein: CASSQRGGLDTQYF.

This chain uses TRBV6-1 with TRBJ2-3; 14 nucleotides line up with TRBD2. Unmatched junction bases numbered 9, after V lost 5 bases and J lost 2 bases. The germline V gene encodes CDR1 MNHNS and CDR2 SASEGT. This CDR3 comprises 18 residues. The CDR3 spells CASSQGLAGGPLTDTQYF. The CDR3 nucleotides are TGTGCCAGCAGTCAAGGACTAGCGGGGGGCCCCCTCACAGATACGCAGTATTTT.

The CDR3 nucleotides read TGTGCCAGCAGCCTACCGGGACTAGCGGAGAGGAGCTCCTACGAGCAGTACTTC. It is translated as CASSLPGLAERSSYEQYF. The rearrangement joins TRBV7-8 to TRBJ2-7, with TRBD2 identical over 11 bases. CDR3 length: 18 residues. In germline, CDR1 is SGHVS, CDR2 FQNEAQ. The V gene end was trimmed by 5 bases and the J gene end by 0 bases; junction bases not matched to a gene: 12.

CDR3 nucleotide sequence: TGCGCCAGCAGCTTGCAGCCGGGCGGGGGGGCGGAGACCCAGTACTTC. Amino acid sequence: CASSLQPGGGAETQYF. The chain couples TRBV5-1 to TRBJ2-5; 9 bases fit TRBD2. After removal of 1 base from V and 5 bases from J, the junction contained 9 bases not matched to a gene. The CDR3 has 16 amino acids. Germline values: CDR1 SGHRS, CDR2 YFSETQ.

This clone appeared a few times. The V and J genes are TRBV11-3 and TRBJ1-1; D unresolved. The CDR3 covers 14 residues. Germline values: CDR1 SGHNT, CDR2 YENEEA. Deletions cut 8 bases from V and 4 bases from J, with 17 bases between. CDR3 sequence: CASGGFKGVTEAFF. CDR3 coding DNA: TGTGCCAGCGGAGGGTTCAAGGGTGTCACTGAAGCTTTCTTT.

The rearrangement uses TRBV19 and TRBJ2-3; TRBD1 aligns across 7 bases. Unmatched junction bases numbered 4, after V lost 6 bases and J lost 4 bases. Germline CDR1 LNHDA, CDR2 SQIVND (reference sequence). This CDR3 spans 13 amino acids. For the CDR3, the DNA is TGTGCCAGTAGACAAACAGGGGCAGATACGCAGTATTTT. Translating it yields CASRQTGADTQYF.